This T cell receptor (beta chain) comes out of a study of CD8+CD57+ T cells in acquired aplastic anemia. Study-wide context: Mean DNA quantity obtained from sorted CD4+ and CD8+ cells was 3 to 4 ug. General observations from the study: Patients were compared with controls for CD8+ Simpson's diversity, and no significant difference emerged. Around 30 was the count of CD8+ CDR3 sequences that patients shared with controls.

Comment on this clonotype: Its specificity is not known.

Profiles of TCR beta VDJ and CDR3 were generated from a genomic DNA template. Via MiXCR, TCRdb re-called the reads, giving one row per CDR3 protein. The table lists about 120,000 distinct CDR3 sequences, approximately 36% of them singletons. The CDR3 extends over 18 amino acids. Germline-derived CDR1 and CDR2 are SNHLY and FYNNEI. With 5 bases clipped from V and 0 bases from J, the junction kept 16 bases outside the gene matches. Individuals selected for sequencing had exhibited CD8+CD57+ cell expansion on flow cytometry. The cohort consisted entirely of patients having severe acquired aplastic anemia.

The TCR comes from a human donor with aplastic anemia. Specimen: sorted CD4+, CD8+, or CD8+CD57+ T cells (not recorded which) from PBMCs. The chain recombines TRBV2 with TRBJ2-7; 7 nucleotides line up with TRBD1. This chain's CDR3 is CASSYLLPGQTSSYEQYV. CDR3 DNA: TGTGCCAGCAGTTATCTTTTGCCGGGACAGACGAGCTCCTACGAGCAGTACGTC.